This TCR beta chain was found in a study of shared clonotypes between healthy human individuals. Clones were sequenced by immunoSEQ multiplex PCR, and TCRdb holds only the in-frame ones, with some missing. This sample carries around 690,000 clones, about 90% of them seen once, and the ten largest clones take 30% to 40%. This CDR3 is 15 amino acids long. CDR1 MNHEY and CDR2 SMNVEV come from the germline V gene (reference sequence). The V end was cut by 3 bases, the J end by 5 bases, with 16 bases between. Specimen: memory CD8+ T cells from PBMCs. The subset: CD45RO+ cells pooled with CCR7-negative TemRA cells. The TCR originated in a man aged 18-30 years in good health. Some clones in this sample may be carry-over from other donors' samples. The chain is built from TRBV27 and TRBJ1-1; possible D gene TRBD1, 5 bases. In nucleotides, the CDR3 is TGTGCCAGCAGTTTTCGCGGGGCCGTGGTGACTGAAGCTTTCTTT. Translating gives CASSFRGAVVTEAFF.